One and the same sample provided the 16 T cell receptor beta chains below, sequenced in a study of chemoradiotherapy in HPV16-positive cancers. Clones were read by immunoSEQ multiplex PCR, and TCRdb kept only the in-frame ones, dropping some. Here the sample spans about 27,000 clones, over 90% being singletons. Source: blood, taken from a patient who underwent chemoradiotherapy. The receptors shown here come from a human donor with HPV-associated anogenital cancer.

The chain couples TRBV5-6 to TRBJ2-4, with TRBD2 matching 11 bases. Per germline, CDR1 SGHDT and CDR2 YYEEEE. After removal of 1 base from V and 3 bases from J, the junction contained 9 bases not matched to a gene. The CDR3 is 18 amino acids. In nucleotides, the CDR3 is TGTGCCAGCAGCTTGAGACTAGCGGGGCCCCTCAGCAAAAACATTCAGTACTTC. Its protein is CASSLRLAGPLSKNIQYF. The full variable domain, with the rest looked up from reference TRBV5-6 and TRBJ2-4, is DAGVTQSPTHLIKTRGQQVTLRCSPKSGHDTVSWYQQALGQGPQFIFQYYEEEERQRGNFPDRFSGHQFPNYSSELNVNALLLGDSALYLCASSLRLAGPLSKNIQYFGAGTRLSVL.

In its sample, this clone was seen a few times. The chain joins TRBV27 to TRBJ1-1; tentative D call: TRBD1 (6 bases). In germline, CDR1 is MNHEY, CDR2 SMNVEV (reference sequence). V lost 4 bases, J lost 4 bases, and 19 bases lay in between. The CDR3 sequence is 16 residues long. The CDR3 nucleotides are TGTGCCAGCAGTTCGGGGGGCGCGACCCTGGTCACTGAAGCTTTCTTT. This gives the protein CASSSGGATLVTEAFF.

In DNA form, the CDR3 reads TGTGCTAGTGGCAATGACAGGGGTAATGAAAAACTGTTTTTT. It specifies CASGNDRGNEKLFF. This chain connects TRBV12-5 to TRBJ1-4; 8 nucleotides agree with TRBD1. Looked up from germline, CDR1 is LGHNT and CDR2 is FRNRAP. The J segment lost 4 bases and the V segment lost 6 bases, leaving 4 bases of the junction unmatched. CDR3 length: 14 amino acids.

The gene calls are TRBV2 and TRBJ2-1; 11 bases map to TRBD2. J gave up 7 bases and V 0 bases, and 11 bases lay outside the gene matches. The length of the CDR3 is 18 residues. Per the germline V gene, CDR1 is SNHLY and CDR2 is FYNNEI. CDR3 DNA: TGTGCCAGCAGTGAAGCGCCACTAGCGGGAGTATACAAGAATGAGCAGTTCTTC. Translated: CASSEAPLAGVYKNEQFF. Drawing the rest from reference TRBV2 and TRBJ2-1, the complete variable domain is EPEVTQTPSHQVTQMGQEVILRCVPISNHLYFYWYRQILGQKVEFLVSFYNNEISEKSEIFDDQFSVERPDGSNFTLKIRSTKLEDSAMYFCASSEAPLAGVYKNEQFFGPGTRLTVL.

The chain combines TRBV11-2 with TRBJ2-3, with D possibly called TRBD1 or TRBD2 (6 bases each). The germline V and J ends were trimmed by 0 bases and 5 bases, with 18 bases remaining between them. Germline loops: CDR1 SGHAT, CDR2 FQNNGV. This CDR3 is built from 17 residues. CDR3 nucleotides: TGTGCCAGCAGCTTAGATCGAATGGGGGGCTGGGGAGATACGCAGTATTTT. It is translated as CASSLDRMGGWGDTQYF.

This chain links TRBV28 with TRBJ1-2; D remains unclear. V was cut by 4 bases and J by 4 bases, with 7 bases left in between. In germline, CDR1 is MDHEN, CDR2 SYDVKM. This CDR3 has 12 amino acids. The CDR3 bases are TGTGCCAGCAGTTCGGGCTCCTATGGCTACACCTTC. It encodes CASSSGSYGYTF.

The CDR3 spells CASSLRPPRGYTF. DNA for the CDR3: TGTGCCAGCAGCTTGCGGCCCCCGCGGGGCTACACCTTC. V is TRBV7-2 and J is TRBJ1-2; D uncertain. CDR1 and CDR2 (germline): SGHTA, FQGNSA. The CDR3 is 13 amino acids. The V and J ends lost 3 bases and 8 bases respectively, with 13 bases between them.

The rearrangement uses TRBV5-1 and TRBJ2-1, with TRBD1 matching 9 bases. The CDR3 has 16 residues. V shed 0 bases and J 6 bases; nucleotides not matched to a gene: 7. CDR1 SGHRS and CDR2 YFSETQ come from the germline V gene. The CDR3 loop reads CASSLEAGTGLNEQFF. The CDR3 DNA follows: TGCGCCAGCAGCTTGGAAGCCGGGACAGGGCTCAATGAGCAGTTCTTC.

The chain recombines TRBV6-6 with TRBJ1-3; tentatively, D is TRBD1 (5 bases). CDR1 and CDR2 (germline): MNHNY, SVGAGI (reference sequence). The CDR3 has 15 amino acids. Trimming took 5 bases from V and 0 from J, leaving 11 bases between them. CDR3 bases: TGTGCCAGCAGTCGAGACAGTAGCTCTGGAAACACCATATATTTT. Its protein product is CASSRDSSSGNTIYF.

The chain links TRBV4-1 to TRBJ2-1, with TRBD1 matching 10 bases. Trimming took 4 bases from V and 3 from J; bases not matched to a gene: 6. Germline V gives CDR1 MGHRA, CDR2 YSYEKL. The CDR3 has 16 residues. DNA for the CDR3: TGCGCCAGCAGCCGAACCGGGACAGGGGACTACAATGAGCAGTTCTTC. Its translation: CASSRTGTGDYNEQFF.

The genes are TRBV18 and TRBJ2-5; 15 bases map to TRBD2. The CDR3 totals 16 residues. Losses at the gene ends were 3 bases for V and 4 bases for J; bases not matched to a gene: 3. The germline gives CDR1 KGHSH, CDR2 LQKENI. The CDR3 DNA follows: TGTGCCAGCTCACCGCCGGGACTAGCGGGGGGAGAGACCCAGTACTTC. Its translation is CASSPPGLAGGETQYF.

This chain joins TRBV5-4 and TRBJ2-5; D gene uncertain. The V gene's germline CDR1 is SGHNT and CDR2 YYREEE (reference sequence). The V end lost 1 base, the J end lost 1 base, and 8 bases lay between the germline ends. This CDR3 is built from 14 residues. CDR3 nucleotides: TGTGCCAGCAGCTTGCGGCAGACCCAAGAGACCCAGTACTTC. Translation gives CASSLRQTQETQYF.

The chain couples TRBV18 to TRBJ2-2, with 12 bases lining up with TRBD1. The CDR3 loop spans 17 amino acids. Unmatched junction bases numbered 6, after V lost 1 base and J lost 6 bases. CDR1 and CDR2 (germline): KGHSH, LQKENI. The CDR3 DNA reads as TGTGCCAGCTCACCACAGGGGACAGGGGGCGCCGCCGGGGAGCTGTTTTTT. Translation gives CASSPQGTGGAAGELFF.

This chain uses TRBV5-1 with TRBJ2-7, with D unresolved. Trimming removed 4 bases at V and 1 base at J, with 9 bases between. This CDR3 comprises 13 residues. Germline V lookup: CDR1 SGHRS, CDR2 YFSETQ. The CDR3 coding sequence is TGCGCCAGCAGCCCCGACGGATCCTACGAGCAGTACTTC. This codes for CASSPDGSYEQYF.

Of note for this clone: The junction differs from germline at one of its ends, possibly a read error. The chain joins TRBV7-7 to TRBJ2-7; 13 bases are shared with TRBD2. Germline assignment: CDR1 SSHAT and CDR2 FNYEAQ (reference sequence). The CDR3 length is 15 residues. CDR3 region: CASSPGLAGAYEQYF. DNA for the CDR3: TGTGCTAGCAGCCCTGGACTAGCGGGGGCCTACGAGCAGTACTTC.

CDR3 region: CASSARRLGEKFYEQYF. DNA of the CDR3: TGTGCCAGCAGCGCGCGGCGACTAGGGGAAAAATTTTACGAGCAGTACTTC. This chain links TRBV4-2 with TRBJ2-7; TRBD2 might be the D (6 bases). Between the trimmed V and J ends, which lost 5 bases and 4 bases, there was a span of 24 bases. Germline V gives CDR1 LGHNA, CDR2 YNFKEQ. The CDR3 runs 17 residues.